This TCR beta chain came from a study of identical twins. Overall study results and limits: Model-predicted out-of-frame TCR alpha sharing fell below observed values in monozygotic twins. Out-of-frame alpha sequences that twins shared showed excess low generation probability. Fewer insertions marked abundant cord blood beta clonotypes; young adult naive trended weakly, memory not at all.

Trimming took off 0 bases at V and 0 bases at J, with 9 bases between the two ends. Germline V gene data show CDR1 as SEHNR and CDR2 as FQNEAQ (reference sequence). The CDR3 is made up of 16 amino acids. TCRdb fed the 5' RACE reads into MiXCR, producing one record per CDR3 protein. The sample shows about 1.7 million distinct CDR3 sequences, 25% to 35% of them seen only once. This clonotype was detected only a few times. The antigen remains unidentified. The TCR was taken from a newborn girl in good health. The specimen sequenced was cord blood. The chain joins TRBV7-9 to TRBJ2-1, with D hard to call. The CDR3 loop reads CASSLAAQISYNEQFF. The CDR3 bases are TGTGCCAGCAGCTTAGCGGCTCAAATCTCCTACAATGAGCAGTTCTTC.